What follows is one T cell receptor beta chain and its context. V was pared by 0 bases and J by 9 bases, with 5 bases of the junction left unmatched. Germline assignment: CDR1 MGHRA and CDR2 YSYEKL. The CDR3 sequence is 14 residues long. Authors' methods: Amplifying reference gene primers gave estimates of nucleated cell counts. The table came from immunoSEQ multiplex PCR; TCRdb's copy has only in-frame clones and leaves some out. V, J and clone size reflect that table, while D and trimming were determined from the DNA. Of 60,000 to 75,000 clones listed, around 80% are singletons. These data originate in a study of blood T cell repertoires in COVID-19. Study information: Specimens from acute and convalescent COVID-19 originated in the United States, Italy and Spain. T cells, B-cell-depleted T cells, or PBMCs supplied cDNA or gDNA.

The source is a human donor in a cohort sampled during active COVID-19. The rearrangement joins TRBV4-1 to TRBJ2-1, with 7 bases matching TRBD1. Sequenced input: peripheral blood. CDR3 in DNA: TGCGCCAGCAGCCAAGACAGGGGGTGGGGTGAGCAGTTCTTC. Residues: CASSQDRGWGEQFF.